These 30 T cell receptor beta chains share one sample of origin, sequenced in a study of shared clonotypes between healthy human individuals. TCRdb's table, derived via immunoSEQ multiplex PCR, lists solely in-frame clones and lacks some. The top ten clones hold under 0.65% of a sample with more than 1 million clones, approximately 80% of them seen once. Sequencing input: memory CD4+ T cells from PBMCs. Subset defined: CD45RA-negative fraction. The source of these receptors is a man younger than 30 in good health. Some clones in this sample may be carry-over from other donors' samples.

This clone appeared once. This chain uses TRBV18 with TRBJ2-3; the match to TRBD2 covers 8 bases. The CDR3 has 15 residues. The V gene's germline CDR1 is KGHSH and CDR2 LQKENI. The ends lost 3 bases at V and 1 base at J; junction bases unmatched: 3. The CDR3 DNA is TGTGCCAGCTCACCGTTACTAGCGGGCACAGATACGCAGTATTTT. Encoded protein: CASSPLLAGTDTQYF. Supplemented by reference TRBV18 and TRBJ2-3, the full variable domain reads NAGVMQNPRHLVRRRGQEARLRCSPMKGHSHVYWYRQLPEEGLKFMVYLQKENIIDESGMPKERFSAEFPKEGPSILRIQQVVRGDSAAYFCASSPLLAGTDTQYFGPGTRLTVL.

The V and J genes are TRBV4-1 and TRBJ1-2; no reliable D call. Looked up from germline, CDR1 is MGHRA and CDR2 is YSYEKL. V was shortened by 2 bases and J by 4 bases, with 14 bases between the two germline ends. The CDR3 covers 15 residues. CDR3 amino acids: CASSQMRGRGYGYTF. The CDR3, as DNA: TGCGCCAGCAGCCAAATGAGAGGGAGAGGCTATGGCTACACCTTC.

Concerning this clone: This same CDR3 is encoded by further DNA sequences in the sample. This chain uses TRBV2 with TRBJ2-7, with 9 nucleotides matching TRBD1. Germline CDR1 and CDR2: SNHLY and FYNNEI. The junction had 7 bases not matched to a gene; V was cut back by 6 bases and J by 4 bases. The CDR3 sequence is 14 residues long. CDR3 DNA sequence: TGTGCCAGCAGCGGGGGACAGGGATCTTACGAGCAGTACTTC. It codes for CASSGGQGSYEQYF.

V usage is TRBV6-6 and J usage is TRBJ1-2, with D possibly being TRBD1 (6 bases). Germline V gene sequence: CDR1 MNHNY, CDR2 SVGAGI (reference sequence). The length of the CDR3 is 15 residues. V lost 5 bases and J 8 bases, leaving 21 bases between the germline ends. The CDR3 loop is CASSPPPQGRRGYTF. DNA of the CDR3: TGTGCCAGCAGTCCACCTCCGCAGGGGAGGAGGGGCTACACCTTC.

CDR3 in amino acids: CASILRSGTEAFF. The DNA for the CDR3 is TGTGCCAGCATTCTGCGCTCTGGGACTGAAGCTTTCTTT. This sequence joins TRBV7-9 and TRBJ1-1; D unresolved. V gave up 7 bases and J gave up 5 bases, with 14 bases separating them. Germline CDR1 is SEHNR and CDR2 is FQNEAQ (reference sequence). The CDR3 consists of 13 residues.

V usage is TRBV5-1 and J usage is TRBJ1-2; D possibly corresponds to TRBD1 (5 bases). Germline V gene data show CDR1 as SGHRS and CDR2 as YFSETQ. The V and J ends lost 3 bases and 4 bases respectively, with 13 bases between them. CDR3 size: 14 residues. CDR3 region: CASSSTQGGYGYTF. In DNA form, the CDR3 reads TGCGCCAGCAGCTCGACTCAGGGTGGCTATGGCTACACCTTC. Variable domain in full (rest from reference TRBV5-1 and TRBJ1-2): KAGVTQTPRYLIKTRGQQVTLSCSPISGHRSVSWYQQTPGQGLQFLFEYFSETQRNKGNFPGRFSGRQFSNSRSEMNVSTLELGDSALYLCASSSTQGGYGYTFGSGTRLTVV.

This chain links TRBV5-6 with TRBJ2-7, with 7 bases lining up with TRBD1. Germline trimming cut 4 bases from V and 4 bases from J; bases unmatched to any gene: 5. Germline values: CDR1 SGHDT, CDR2 YYEEEE. The CDR3 spans 13 residues. The CDR3 loop reads CASSRGQGYEQYF. In DNA, the CDR3 is TGTGCCAGCAGCAGGGGGCAAGGATACGAGCAGTACTTC.

The chain links TRBV30 to TRBJ1-1; D gene uncertain. V was trimmed by 4 bases and J by 5 bases, leaving 5 bases between them. The CDR3 consists of 10 residues. The germline V gene has CDR1 GTSNPN and CDR2 SVGIG (reference sequence). The CDR3 nucleotides are TGTGCCTGGATTCAAACTGAAGCTTTCTTT. It yields the protein CAWIQTEAFF.

This clone was counted a single time. With a much larger clone just one base away, this may be a read error. The chain employs TRBV27 and TRBJ1-4; D ambiguous. Germline CDR1 is MNHEY and CDR2 is SMNVEV (reference sequence). The germline V and J ends were trimmed by 3 bases and 0 bases, with 5 bases remaining between them. CDR3 length: 14 amino acids. CDR3 in amino acids: CASSFFATNEKLFF. For the CDR3, the DNA is TGTGCCAGCAGTTTCTTTGCAACTAATGAAAAACTGTTTTTT.

V gene TRBV10-3 combines with J gene TRBJ1-2, with D unclear. The germline CDR1 and CDR2 sequences are ENHRY and SYGVKD. V lost 4 bases and J lost 8, with 17 bases in between. The CDR3 spans 14 residues. The CDR3 nucleotides read TGTGCCATCAGTGTGGACGGAGCTACGGGAGGCTACACCTTC. It specifies CAISVDGATGGYTF.

The V call is TRBV12-5, the J call TRBJ2-5; a possible D gene is TRBD2 (5 bases). Germline-derived CDR1 and CDR2 are LGHNT and FRNRAP. V lost 2 bases, J lost 5 bases, and 21 bases lay in between. This CDR3 region has 17 residues. CDR3 amino acids: CASGLRTGGSLGETQYF. For the CDR3, the DNA is TGTGCTAGTGGTTTGAGGACCGGAGGCTCGTTGGGGGAGACCCAGTACTTC.

The chain carries TRBV5-4 and TRBJ2-1; D possibly corresponds to TRBD2 (6 bases). V was shortened by 3 bases and J by 1 base, with 11 bases between the two germline ends. The CDR3 extends over 15 amino acids. Germline-derived CDR1 and CDR2 are SGHNT and YYREEE (reference sequence). CDR3 in amino acids: CASSSSLASYNEQFF. The CDR3 DNA follows: TGTGCCAGCAGCTCGAGCCTAGCGTCCTACAATGAGCAGTTCTTC.

The chain links TRBV6-5 to TRBJ2-1; TRBD1 might be the D (5 bases). This CDR3 is built from 14 residues. The germline V and J ends were trimmed by 2 bases and 3 bases, with 8 bases remaining between them. Per germline, CDR1 MNHEY and CDR2 SVGAGI. The chain's CDR3 is CASSYGADYNEQFF. CDR3 DNA: TGTGCCAGCAGTTACGGGGCAGACTACAATGAGCAGTTCTTC.

This clone was counted between two and nine times. This chain links TRBV28 with TRBJ2-6, with TRBD1 as a possible D gene (5 bases). The CDR3 sequence is 16 residues long. Germline V gene lookup returns CDR1 MDHEN and CDR2 SYDVKM. Deletions cut 7 bases from V and 0 bases from J, with 13 bases between. As DNA, the CDR3 is TGTGCCAGCACCCCAAGGGGATACTCTGGGGCCAACGTCCTGACTTTC. It encodes CASTPRGYSGANVLTF.

V and J are TRBV7-2 and TRBJ2-7; the D is unclear. CDR3 size: 13 residues. CDR1 and CDR2 from the germline V gene are SGHTA and FQGNSA. V dropped 5 bases and J dropped 3 bases, with 11 bases sitting between them. In nucleotides, the CDR3 is TGTGCCAGCAGCCAGAGTTACAGCTACGAGCAGTACTTC. It yields the protein CASSQSYSYEQYF.

J is TRBJ1-3 and V is TRBV28; unclear D gene. V lost 5 bases to trimming and J lost 0 bases, with 14 bases between them. CDR3 length: 16 amino acids. In germline, CDR1 is MDHEN, CDR2 SYDVKM. CDR3 DNA sequence: TGTGCCAGCAGTCGCCGGGCCTACCTCTCTGGAAACACCATATATTTT. Protein product: CASSRRAYLSGNTIYF. Drawing the rest from reference TRBV28 and TRBJ1-3, the complete variable domain is DVKVTQSSRYLVKRTGEKVFLECVQDMDHENMFWYRQDPGLGLRLIYFSYDVKMKEKGDIPEGYSVSREKKERFSLILESASTNQTSMYLCASSRRAYLSGNTIYFGEGSWLTVV.

This clone was recorded once. J is TRBJ1-1 and V is TRBV19; no firm D call. CDR3 length: 11 residues. Germline-derived CDR1 and CDR2 are LNHDA and SQIVND (reference sequence). Deletions cut 7 bases from V and 8 bases from J, with 11 bases between. The CDR3 nucleotides read TGTGCCAGTATGGACCTGGGGGAAGCTTTCTTT. Translating gives CASMDLGEAFF.

This chain links TRBV4-3 with TRBJ2-1; perhaps D is TRBD1 or TRBD2 (5 bases each). This CDR3 has 17 residues. The germline V gene encodes CDR1 LGHNA and CDR2 YSLEER. Between the trimmed V and J ends, which lost 4 bases and 0 bases, there was a span of 16 bases. The CDR3 region has the DNA TGCGCCAGCAGCCCGGACCCGGGACCCAGCTCCTACAATGAGCAGTTCTTC. It specifies CASSPDPGPSSYNEQFF.

On this clone itself: With only one base between it and a far larger clone, this is likely a read error. This specimen includes other DNA sequences encoding the same CDR3. The chain joins TRBV29-1 to TRBJ1-2; D is perhaps TRBD1 (6 bases). Per the germline V gene, CDR1 is SQVTM and CDR2 is ANQGSEA. CDR3 length equals 13 residues. The CDR3 is CSVSTGSGYGYTF. The CDR3, as DNA: TGCAGTGTTTCCACAGGGTCGGGCTATGGCTACACCTTC. Using reference TRBV29-1 and TRBJ1-2 for the parts outside the CDR3, the full variable domain is SAVISQKPSRDICQRGTSLTIQCQVDSQVTMMFWYRQQPGQSLTLIATANQGSEATYESGFVIDKFPISRPNLTFSTLTVSNMSPEDSSIYLCSVSTGSGYGYTFGSGTRLTVV.

V gene TRBV29-1 combines with J gene TRBJ2-5, with 11 bases identical to TRBD1. Germline assignment: CDR1 SQVTM and CDR2 ANQGSEA. The length of the CDR3 is 14 residues. Trimming cost V 3 bases and J 11 bases; bases outside gene matches: 11. The CDR3 reads CSVEGQGQGVGQYF. CDR3 in DNA: TGCAGCGTTGAGGGCCAGGGACAGGGGGTGGGGCAGTACTTC.

This chain joins TRBV28 and TRBJ2-5, with a possible D match to TRBD1 (5 bases). Judging by the DNA end, TRBJ2-7 fits better; the J call may be wrong. Germline values: CDR1 MDHEN, CDR2 SYDVKM. This CDR3 has 13 residues. CDR3 sequence reads: CASSFAGYGEQYF. CDR3 nucleotide sequence: TGTGCCAGCAGTTTTGCAGGGTACGGCGAGCAGTACTTC.

The chain combines TRBV28 with TRBJ1-1, with TRBD1 matching over 8 bases. V shed 6 bases and J 4 bases; nucleotides not matched to a gene: 7. The CDR3 has 14 residues. Germline values: CDR1 MDHEN, CDR2 SYDVKM. The CDR3 nucleotides are TGTGCCAGCAGCCTGAACAGGGGGGGCACTGAAGCTTTCTTT. This sequence encodes CASSLNRGGTEAFF.

This clone was seen just once. The rearrangement joins TRBV6-1 to TRBJ2-5; D ambiguous. Trimming left V 4 bases short and J 0 bases short, with 12 bases between. The length of the CDR3 is 15 residues. CDR1 and CDR2 (germline): MNHNS, SASEGT. The DNA for the CDR3 is TGTGCCAGCAGTGGAGGCTACGGGTACCAAGAGACCCAGTACTTC. It encodes CASSGGYGYQETQYF.

This clone appeared a single time. The rearrangement uses TRBV10-3 and TRBJ2-7; possible D gene TRBD2, 6 bases. Trimming removed 3 bases at V and 0 bases at J, with 9 bases between. This CDR3 is 14 amino acids long. Looked up from germline, CDR1 is ENHRY and CDR2 is SYGVKD. In DNA form, the CDR3 reads TGTGCCATCAGTGAAGCTAGCGACTCCTACGAGCAGTACTTC. Amino acids: CAISEASDSYEQYF.

This sequence joins TRBV13 and TRBJ2-7; D perhaps matches TRBD2 (5 bases). The CDR3 extends over 13 amino acids. Between the trimmed V and J ends, which lost 8 bases and 0 bases, there was a span of 11 bases. Germline V gene sequence: CDR1 PRHDT, CDR2 FYEKMQ (reference sequence). CDR3 bases: TGTGCCAGCCGCAGGAGGAGCTCCTACGAGCAGTACTTC. Its protein product is CASRRRSSYEQYF.

The chain links TRBV5-1 to TRBJ2-1; D ambiguous. This CDR3 has 15 amino acids. Germline CDR1 SGHRS, CDR2 YFSETQ. V was cut by 0 bases and J by 4 bases, with 11 bases left in between. Here the CDR3 reads CASSLGLGNYNEQFF. CDR3 coding DNA: TGCGCCAGCAGCTTGGGACTGGGAAATTACAATGAGCAGTTCTTC.

This clone was counted a single time. V gene TRBV5-8 combines with J gene TRBJ1-3; no reliable D call. V shed 0 bases and J shed 9 bases, with 13 bases lying between them. Germline CDR1 and CDR2: SGHTS and YDEGEE. CDR3 length equals 14 residues. The CDR3 DNA reads TGTGCCAGCAGCTTGGCCCGTATTGCGGGCACCATATATTTT. This gives the protein CASSLARIAGTIYF.

This clone was seen only once. The rearrangement links TRBV28 to TRBJ1-5; no definite D call. Germline values: CDR1 MDHEN, CDR2 SYDVKM. Trimming left V 3 bases short and J 4 bases short, with 7 bases between. CDR3 length equals 13 residues. In DNA form, the CDR3 reads TGTGCCAGCAGTTTCGGGCCGAATCAGCCCCAGCATTTT. As protein: CASSFGPNQPQHF.

The V gene is TRBV7-9, the J gene TRBJ1-1, with 11 bases that match TRBD1. Germline trimming cut 2 bases from V and 8 bases from J; bases unmatched to any gene: 4. The CDR3 runs to 14 residues. Germline V lookup: CDR1 SEHNR, CDR2 FQNEAQ (reference sequence). CDR3 sequence: CASSLKGTGGEAFF. For the CDR3, the DNA is TGTGCCAGCAGCTTAAAGGGGACAGGGGGGGAAGCTTTCTTT.

Only a few counts were recorded for this clone. The chain has TRBV21-1 and TRBJ2-2; the table's D call, TRBD2, has no DNA check behind it. TRBV21-1 is a pseudogene locus. CDR3 length equals 18 residues. The chain's CDR3 is CASSSLATDPLNTGELFF. CDR3 coding DNA: TGTGCCAGCAGCAGCCTAGCCACTGACCCTTTGAACACCGGGGAGCTGTTTTTT.